The source of this T cell receptor (beta chain) is a study of T cell clusters in autoimmune cytopenias. Study-wide results and limits: Compared with active autoimmune hepatitis patients, healthy donors showed about 2.8-fold more exclusive TRB clusters. Clustering suggested that physiological T cell clusters were missing in primary autoimmune cytopenia patients.

This clonotype registers medium-sized by frequency. Its specificity is unknown. One tube held mixed TRB-A and TRB-B primer pools for touch-down PCR. TCRdb re-called the multiplex PCR reads and shows each CDR3 protein once, DNA omitted. Its clone listing holds about 1,000 distinct CDR3 sequences. TRB was amplified from roughly 0.25 ug of peripheral blood genomic DNA per sample. This receptor was obtained from a human donor with an autoimmune cytopenia or autoimmune hepatitis (not recorded which). The sequenced sample consisted of peripheral blood.

This chain's CDR3 is CASSSERSTDTQYF. The rearrangement uses TRBV5-1 and TRBJ2-3. The germline gives CDR1 SGHRS, CDR2 YFSETQ. The CDR3 is 14 amino acids. Drawing the rest from reference TRBV5-1 and TRBJ2-3, the complete variable domain is KAGVTQTPRYLIKTRGQQVTLSCSPISGHRSVSWYQQTPGQGLQFLFEYFSETQRNKGNFPGRFSGRQFSNSRSEMNVSTLELGDSALYLCASSSERSTDTQYFGPGTRLTVL.